This is a list of T cell receptor beta chains from one sample in a study of PD-L1 blockade in urothelial cancer. TCRdb keeps only in-frame clones here, not all; method: immunoSEQ multiplex PCR. The repertoire consists of roughly 90,000 clones, with more than 90% occurring once and the leading ten covering 8% to 9.5%. The material sequenced was PBMCs, taken around atezolizumab (anti-PD-L1) treatment. The receptor source for this set is a man aged 55 to 70 with urothelial cancer. The CDR3 runs from the conserved cysteine through the conserved F or W. Each record gives: J gene, D gene, V gene, clone size, CDR3 protein, CDR3 DNA. A D gene is named only where the DNA matches it firmly. Rows may omit the clone size; those that give it use once, few, many or a size class.

J: TRBJ2-3; D: TRBD2; V: TRBV6-5; size: NA; CDR3: CASTSAGTDTQYF; DNA: TGTGCCAGCACCTCAGCGGGAACAGATACGCAGTATTTT
J: TRBJ2-7; D: TRBD2; V: TRBV7-2; size: NA; CDR3: CASSLQTSAEQYF; DNA: TGTGCCAGCAGCCTTCAGACTAGCGCCGAGCAGTACTTC
J: TRBJ2-1; D: NA; V: TRBV18; size: NA; CDR3: CASSLQGIYNEQFF; DNA: TGTGCCAGCTCACTCCAGGGGATATACAATGAGCAGTTCTTC
J: TRBJ1-2; D: TRBD1; V: TRBV10-2; size: NA; CDR3: CASSESTDRGIYGYTF; DNA: TGCGCCAGCAGTGAGTCGACAGACAGGGGAATATATGGCTACACCTTC
J: TRBJ2-1; D: NA; V: TRBV7-2; size: NA; CDR3: CASSLDMGDEQFF; DNA: TGTGCCAGCAGCTTAGATATGGGCGATGAGCAGTTCTTC
J: TRBJ2-1; D: TRBD2; V: TRBV7-2; size: NA; CDR3: CASSKGTSGRGMNEQFF; DNA: TGTGCCAGCAGTAAAGGGACTAGCGGGAGAGGAATGAATGAGCAGTTCTTC
J: TRBJ2-5; D: TRBD1; V: TRBV7-6; size: NA; CDR3: CASSLSGQGGETQYF; DNA: TGTGCCAGCAGCTTATCGGGACAGGGTGGGGAGACCCAGTACTTC
J: TRBJ2-7; D: TRBD1; V: TRBV11-3; size: NA; CDR3: CASSLKGTGLYGYSYEQYF; DNA: TGTGCCAGCAGCTTAAAAGGGACAGGGCTTTACGGGTACTCCTACGAGCAGTACTTC
J: TRBJ1-5; D: NA; V: TRBV10-1; size: NA; CDR3: CASSESSSQPQHF; DNA: TGCGCCAGCAGTGAGTCGAGTAGTCAGCCCCAGCATTTT
J: TRBJ2-4; D: NA; V: TRBV30; size: NA; CDR3: CAGDSRLGNTNIQYF; DNA: TGTGCCGGAGACAGCAGGTTGGGTAACACGAACATTCAGTACTTC
J: TRBJ2-7; D: NA; V: TRBV6-6; size: NA; CDR3: CASSYSSGSYEQYF; DNA: TGTGCCAGCAGTTACTCGTCAGGCTCCTACGAGCAGTACTTC
J: TRBJ2-3; D: TRBD1; V: TRBV19; size: NA; CDR3: CASRNPGGESTDTQYF; DNA: TGTGCCAGTAGAAACCCAGGGGGCGAAAGCACAGATACGCAGTATTTT
J: TRBJ2-2; D: NA; V: TRBV28; size: NA; CDR3: CASSLPGNTGELFF; DNA: TGTGCCAGCAGTTTACCAGGGAACACCGGGGAGCTGTTTTTT
J: TRBJ1-4; D: NA; V: TRBV28; size: NA; CDR3: CASISGGATTNEKLFF; DNA: TGTGCCAGCATATCTGGAGGGGCTACAACTAATGAAAAACTGTTTTTT
J: TRBJ1-1; D: NA; V: TRBV19; size: NA; CDR3: CASSPVGEGRTEAFF; DNA: TGTGCCAGTAGTCCCGTAGGGGAAGGGAGGACTGAAGCTTTCTTT
J: TRBJ2-5; D: NA; V: TRBV4-3; size: NA; CDR3: CASSQDFTTHETQYF; DNA: TGCGCCAGCAGCCAAGATTTCACTACCCACGAGACCCAGTACTTC
J: TRBJ1-1; D: NA; V: TRBV5-4; size: few; CDR3: CASSLFQINTEAFF; DNA: TGTGCCAGCAGCTTATTTCAGATAAACACTGAAGCTTTCTTT
J: TRBJ2-2; D: TRBD1; V: TRBV9; size: NA; CDR3: CASSVRQGANTGELFF; DNA: TGTGCCAGCAGCGTAAGACAGGGGGCAAACACCGGGGAGCTGTTTTTT
J: TRBJ2-1; D: TRBD2; V: TRBV5-1; size: NA; CDR3: CASSARTSRANEQFF; DNA: TGCGCCAGCAGCGCCCGGACTAGCAGAGCCAATGAGCAGTTCTTC
J: TRBJ2-4; D: TRBD1; V: TRBV7-2; size: NA; CDR3: CASSQRDRSAKNIQYF; DNA: TGTGCCAGCAGCCAGAGGGACAGGTCAGCCAAAAACATTCAGTACTTC
J: TRBJ2-1; D: NA; V: TRBV13; size: few; CDR3: CASSLSLVNNEQFF; DNA: TGTGCCAGCAGCTTAAGTCTAGTTAATAATGAGCAGTTCTTC
J: TRBJ1-5; D: NA; V: TRBV4-1; size: NA; CDR3: CASSQARGVGQPQHF; DNA: TGCGCCAGCAGCCAAGCCCGGGGGGTAGGTCAGCCCCAGCATTTT
J: TRBJ1-2; D: NA; V: TRBV9; size: NA; CDR3: CASSVDAGNYGYTF; DNA: TGTGCCAGCAGCGTAGATGCAGGGAACTATGGCTACACCTTC
J: TRBJ1-6; D: TRBD1; V: TRBV5-5; size: NA; CDR3: CASSLQTGTGYSPLHF; DNA: TGTGCCAGCAGCTTGCAAACCGGGACAGGGTATTCACCCCTCCACTTT
J: TRBJ2-3; D: TRBD2; V: TRBV6-6; size: NA; CDR3: CASSPRNSGGSDTQYF; DNA: TGTGCCAGCAGTCCCCGGAATAGCGGGGGTTCAGATACGCAGTATTTT